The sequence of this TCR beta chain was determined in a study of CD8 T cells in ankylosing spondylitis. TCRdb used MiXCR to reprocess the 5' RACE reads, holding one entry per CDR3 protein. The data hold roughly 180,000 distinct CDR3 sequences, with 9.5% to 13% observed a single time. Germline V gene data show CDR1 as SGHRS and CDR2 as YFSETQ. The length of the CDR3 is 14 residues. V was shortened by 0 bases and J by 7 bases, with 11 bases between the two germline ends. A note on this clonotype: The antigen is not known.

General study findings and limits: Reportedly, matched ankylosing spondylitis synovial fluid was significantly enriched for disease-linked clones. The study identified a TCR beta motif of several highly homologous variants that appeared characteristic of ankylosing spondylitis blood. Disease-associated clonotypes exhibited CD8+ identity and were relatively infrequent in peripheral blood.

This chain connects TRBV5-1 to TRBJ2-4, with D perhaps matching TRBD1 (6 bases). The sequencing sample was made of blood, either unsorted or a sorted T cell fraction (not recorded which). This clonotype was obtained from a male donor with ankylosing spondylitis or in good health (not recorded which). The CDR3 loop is CASSLDTQGNIQYF. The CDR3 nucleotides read TGCGCCAGCAGCTTGGATACCCAGGGGAACATTCAGTACTTC. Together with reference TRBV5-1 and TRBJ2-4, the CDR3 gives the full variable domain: KAGVTQTPRYLIKTRGQQVTLSCSPISGHRSVSWYQQTPGQGLQFLFEYFSETQRNKGNFPGRFSGRQFSNSRSEMNVSTLELGDSALYLCASSLDTQGNIQYFGAGTRLSVL.